This T cell receptor (beta chain) emerged from a study of T cells after yellow fever vaccination. Study-wide background: Where fractions had low cell numbers, libraries were prepared from them with the SMART-Seq v4 Ultra Low Input RNA kit. Study-level findings and limits: The secondary response was weaker, and its peak arrived faster, on day 5 versus 15. Most primary-vaccination clones reappeared after the booster (approximately 95% CD4, approximately 88% CD8).

The 5'RACE template-switching step produced TCR cDNA and added a universal primer site and UMIs. TCRdb independently ran MiXCR on the 5' RACE reads; one entry per CDR3 protein. This sample has 300,000 to 350,000 distinct CDR3 sequences, with approximately 4.2% found just once. A few counts support this clonotype. The antigen remains unidentified. Germline lookup yields CDR1 SGHNT and CDR2 YYREEE (reference sequence). The CDR3 has 15 amino acids. V lost 0 bases and J lost 2; bases outside the gene matches: 4. The TCR originated in a man in his late teens or twenties who received the YFV17D yellow fever vaccine. The specimen was PBMCs, collected 5 days after the yellow fever booster vaccination. The chain links TRBV5-4 to TRBJ2-5; 7 nucleotides align to TRBD2. The DNA for the CDR3 is TGTGCCAGCAGCTTGGTGGGGGGGTGGCAAGAGACCCAGTACTTC. Protein sequence: CASSLVGGWQETQYF.